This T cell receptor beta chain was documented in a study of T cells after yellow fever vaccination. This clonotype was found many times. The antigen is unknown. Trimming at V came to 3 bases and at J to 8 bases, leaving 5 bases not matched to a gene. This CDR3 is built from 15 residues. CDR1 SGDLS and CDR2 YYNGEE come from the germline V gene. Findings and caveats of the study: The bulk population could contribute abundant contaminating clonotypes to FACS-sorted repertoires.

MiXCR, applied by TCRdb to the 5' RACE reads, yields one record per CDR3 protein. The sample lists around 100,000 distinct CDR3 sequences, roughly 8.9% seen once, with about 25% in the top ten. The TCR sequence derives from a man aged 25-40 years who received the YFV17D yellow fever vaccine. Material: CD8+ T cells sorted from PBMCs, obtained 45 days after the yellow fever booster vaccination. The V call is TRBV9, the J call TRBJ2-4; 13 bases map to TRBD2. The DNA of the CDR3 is TGTGCCAGCAGCGCACTAGCGGGAGGGCCGGACATTCAGTACTTC. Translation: CASSALAGGPDIQYF.